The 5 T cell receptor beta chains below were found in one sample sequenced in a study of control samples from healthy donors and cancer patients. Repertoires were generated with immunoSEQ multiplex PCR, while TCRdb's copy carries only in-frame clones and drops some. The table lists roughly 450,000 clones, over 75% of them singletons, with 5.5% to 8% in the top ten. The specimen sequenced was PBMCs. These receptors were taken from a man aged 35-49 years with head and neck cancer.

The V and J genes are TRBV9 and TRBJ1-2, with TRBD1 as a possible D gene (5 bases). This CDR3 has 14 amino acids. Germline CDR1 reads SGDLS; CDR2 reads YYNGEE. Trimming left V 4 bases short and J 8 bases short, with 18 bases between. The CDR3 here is CASSTRIGGLGYTF. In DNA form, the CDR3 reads TGTGCCAGCAGCACGAGAATCGGGGGGTTGGGCTACACCTTC.

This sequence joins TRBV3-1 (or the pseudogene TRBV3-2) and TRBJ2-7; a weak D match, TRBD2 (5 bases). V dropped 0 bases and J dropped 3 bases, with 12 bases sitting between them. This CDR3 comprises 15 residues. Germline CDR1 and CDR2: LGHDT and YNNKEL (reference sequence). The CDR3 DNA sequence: TGTGCCAGCAGCCAAGATCTGGCTAGCAACTACGAGCAGTACTTC. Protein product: CASSQDLASNYEQYF.

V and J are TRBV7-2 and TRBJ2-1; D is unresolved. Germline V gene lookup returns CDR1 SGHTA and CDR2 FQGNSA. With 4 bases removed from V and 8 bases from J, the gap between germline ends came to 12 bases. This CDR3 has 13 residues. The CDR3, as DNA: TGTGCCAGCAGCTATGGGATTAGGGATGAGCAGTTCTTC. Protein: CASSYGIRDEQFF.

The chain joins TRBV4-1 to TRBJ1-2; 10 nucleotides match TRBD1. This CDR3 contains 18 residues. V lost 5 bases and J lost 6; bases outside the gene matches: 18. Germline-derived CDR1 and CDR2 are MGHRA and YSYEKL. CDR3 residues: CASSTSTGGEGIFHGYTF. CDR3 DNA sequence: TGCGCCAGCAGCACGTCGACAGGGGGCGAAGGTATATTTCATGGCTACACCTTC.

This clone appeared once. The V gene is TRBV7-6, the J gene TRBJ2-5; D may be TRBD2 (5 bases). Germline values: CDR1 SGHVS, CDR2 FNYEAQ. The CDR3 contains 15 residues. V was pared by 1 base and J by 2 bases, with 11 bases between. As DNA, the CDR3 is TGTGCCAGCAGCTTAGGGGGAGTGAGTCAAGAGACCCAGTACTTC. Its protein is CASSLGGVSQETQYF.